A selection of T cell receptor beta chains follows, all from one sample in a study of T cell responses to AZD1222 COVID-19 vaccine. Profiling relied on immunoSEQ multiplex PCR, and the TCRdb table lists in-frame clones only, not all of them. The table has more than 110,000 clones, roughly 88% seen once. The sequencing used peripheral blood, collected on day 0 of AZD1222 vaccination. Receptors originate from an adult in good health. CDR3s include the opening cysteine and the closing phenylalanine or tryptophan. The D gene is left open where the match is weak. Some rows have no size entry. The others give once, few or many, or a class for an expanded clone.

abundance	j_gene	d_gene	v_gene	CDR3aa	CDR3nt
-	TRBJ2-5	-	TRBV19	CASSRTVQETQYF	TGTGCCAGTAGTAGGACGGTCCAAGAGACCCAGTACTTC
-	TRBJ2-1	TRBD2	TRBV7-2	CASSLGLARRYNEQFF	TGTGCCAGCAGCCTAGGACTAGCGCGCCGCTACAATGAGCAGTTCTTC
-	TRBJ2-5	-	TRBV6-8	CATFPSPYPQETQYF	TGTGCCACATTTCCCTCACCCTACCCACAAGAGACCCAGTACTTC
-	TRBJ2-3	TRBD2	TRBV10-1	CASSESLAGGTDTQYF	TGCGCCAGCAGTGAGTCACTTGCGGGGGGCACAGATACGCAGTATTTT
many	TRBJ2-7	TRBD2	TRBV25-1	CASSLTSGTYEQYF	TGTGCCAGCAGCCTGACTAGCGGAACATACGAGCAGTACTTC
-	TRBJ2-3	TRBD1	TRBV18	CASSTGTGEPDTQYF	TGTGCCAGCTCAACCGGGACAGGGGAGCCAGATACGCAGTATTTT
-	TRBJ2-5	TRBD1	TRBV19	CASSDRGAAGETQYF	TGTGCCAGTAGTGACAGGGGGGCCGCGGGAGAGACCCAGTACTTC
-	TRBJ1-2	-	TRBV15	CATSLSTRDGYTF	TGTGCCACCAGCCTCTCGACAAGGGATGGCTACACCTTC
-	TRBJ2-5	-	TRBV5-4	CASMVAAIQETQYF	TGTGCCAGCATGGTAGCGGCTATCCAAGAGACCCAGTACTTC
-	TRBJ2-7	TRBD1	TRBV6-5	CASSYAPRTGSYEQYF	TGTGCCAGCAGTTACGCCCCTCGGACAGGTTCTTACGAGCAGTACTTC
-	TRBJ2-1	-	TRBV5-1	CASSLEGDEQFF	TGCGCCAGCAGCTTGGAAGGTGATGAGCAGTTCTTC
once	TRBJ2-5	-	TRBV7-2	CASSLALGAKTQYF	TGTGCCAGCAGCTTAGCGCTGGGGGCTAAGACCCAGTACTTC
-	TRBJ2-3	-	TRBV9	CASSTRTGDTQYF	TGTGCCAGCAGCACCAGAACGGGGGATACGCAGTATTTT
once	TRBJ2-7	-	TRBV27	CASSSIQAGSGNSYEQYF	TGTGCCAGCAGTTCCATTCAGGCGGGCAGCGGAAACTCCTACGAGCAGTACTTC
-	TRBJ2-7	TRBD2	TRBV5-4	CASTLAGGPFEQYF	TGTGCCAGCACTCTAGCGGGAGGCCCTTTCGAGCAGTACTTC
-	TRBJ1-2	-	TRBV2	CASNYQGTSRYTF	TGTGCCAGCAATTATCAGGGAACTAGTCGCTACACCTTC
-	TRBJ1-4	TRBD1	TRBV6-5	CASSLGQRGEKLFF	TGTGCCAGCAGTCTGGGACAGAGAGGGGAAAAACTGTTTTTT
-	TRBJ1-4	-	TRBV19	CASSMRGTNEKLFF	TGTGCCAGTAGTATGAGGGGGACTAATGAAAAACTGTTTTTT
-	TRBJ1-1	-	TRBV2	CASSDLNTEVFF	TGTGCCAGCAGTGACCTGAACACTGAAGTTTTCTTT
-	TRBJ1-1	-	TRBV11-3	CASSLGQSNTEAFF	TGTGCCAGCAGCTTGGGACAATCGAACACTGAAGCTTTCTTT
few	TRBJ2-7	-	TRBV12-3/TRBV12-4	CASSLSVNYEQYF	TGTGCCAGCAGTTTAAGCGTCAACTACGAGCAGTACTTC
-	TRBJ2-2	-	TRBV28	CASSLGGTGELFF	TGTGCCAGCAGTTTAGGCGGGACCGGGGAGCTGTTTTTT
once	TRBJ1-6	-	TRBV10-3	CAISEGTDNSPLHF	TGTGCCATCAGTGAAGGGACGGATAATTCACCCCTCCACTTT
-	TRBJ2-3	-	TRBV15	CATSRDLGLRGRTDTQYF	TGTGCCACCAGCAGAGATCTTGGACTCCGGGGTCGCACAGATACGCAGTATTTT
-	TRBJ1-2	-	TRBV11-2	CASSLGGGYTF	TGTGCCAGCAGCTTGGGAGGAGGCTACACCTTC
-	TRBJ2-7	TRBD2	TRBV4-2	CASSPQPGGGRRYEQYF	TGTGCCAGCAGCCCCCAACCCGGCGGGGGGCGGAGGTACGAGCAGTACTTC
-	TRBJ2-7	TRBD1	TRBV24-1	CATSDLARDRGNVGNEQYF	TGTGCCACCAGTGATTTGGCCAGGGACAGGGGAAACGTCGGTAACGAGCAGTACTTC
-	TRBJ2-3	TRBD2	TRBV4-2	CASSPPGLAGGPGYF	TGTGCCAGCAGCCCGCCCGGGCTAGCGGGGGGGCCTGGGTATTTT
-	TRBJ1-5	-	TRBV21-1	CASSPRGQGSDSNQPQHF	TGTGCCAGCAGCCCCCGCGGACAGGGATCTGATAGCAATCAGCCCCAGCATTTT
-	TRBJ1-3	-	TRBV11-2	CASSLGGFSGNTIYF	TGTGCCAGCAGCTTAGGGGGGTTCTCTGGAAACACCATATATTTT
-	TRBJ1-2	TRBD1	TRBV18	CASSPGTVAGYTF	TGTGCCAGCTCACCCGGGACAGTCGCTGGCTACACCTTC
-	TRBJ1-3	-	TRBV2	CASIMQGIGPSGNTIYF	TGTGCCAGCATTATGCAGGGGATTGGTCCCTCTGGAAACACCATATATTTT
-	TRBJ2-3	-	TRBV2	CASNPRVFSDTQYF	TGTGCCAGCAATCCCCGGGTGTTTTCAGATACGCAGTATTTT
few	TRBJ1-1	-	TRBV7-9	CASRPPVRTEAFF	TGTGCCAGCAGACCCCCAGTCAGAACTGAAGCTTTCTTT
-	TRBJ2-5	TRBD1	TRBV5-1	CATTSGQGKETQYF	TGCGCCACAACCTCGGGACAGGGTAAAGAGACCCAGTACTTC
few	TRBJ2-7	TRBD2	TRBV2	CASTGPPASGHYEQYF	TGTGCCAGCACCGGTCCCCCAGCTAGCGGACACTACGAGCAGTACTTC
-	TRBJ1-5	-	TRBV18	CASSPLRDSNQPQHF	TGTGCCAGCTCACCCCTCCGGGACAGCAATCAGCCCCAGCATTTT
-	TRBJ2-7	-	TRBV23-1	CASSQGEAGEQYF	TGCGCCAGCAGTCAAGGAGAAGCGGGCGAGCAGTACTTC
-	TRBJ1-1	-	TRBV6-5	CASSYNGGAAEAFF	TGTGCCAGCAGTTACAACGGGGGGGCGGCTGAAGCTTTCTTT
-	TRBJ1-4	-	TRBV6-5	CASSRLGGGGEKLFF	TGTGCCAGCAGTAGACTCGGGGGGGGAGGTGAAAAACTGTTTTTT
-	TRBJ1-6	-	TRBV3-1/TRBV3-2	CASSDNSPLHF	TGTGCCAGCTCAGATAATTCACCCCTCCACTTT
-	TRBJ2-3	-	TRBV27	CAIRTLYADTQYF	TGTGCCATCAGGACTCTGTACGCGGATACGCAGTATTTT
once	TRBJ1-6	-	TRBV12-3/TRBV12-4	CASSLGYNSPLHF	TGTGCCAGCAGTTTGGGCTATAATTCACCCCTCCACTTT
-	TRBJ1-2	-	TRBV20-1	CSAAGLYGYTF	TGCAGTGCTGCAGGGCTATATGGCTACACCTTC
-	TRBJ1-3	TRBD1	TRBV27	CASSSGGTVSGNTIYF	TGTGCCAGCAGTTCAGGGGGGACTGTCTCTGGAAACACCATATATTTT
-	TRBJ1-2	-	TRBV3-1/TRBV3-2	CASSPGTGYGYTF	TGTGCCAGCAGCCCTGGGACTGGCTATGGCTACACCTTC
-	TRBJ2-2	TRBD2	TRBV3-1/TRBV3-2	CASSQPAGERTGELFF	TGTGCCAGCAGCCAACCGGCGGGAGAAAGGACCGGGGAGCTGTTTTTT
-	TRBJ1-4	-	TRBV3-1/TRBV3-2	CASSPRGGNEKLFF	TGTGCCAGCAGCCCCCGAGGGGGTAATGAAAAACTGTTTTTT
-	TRBJ2-3	TRBD2	TRBV7-9	CASSSGLAGSTDTQYF	TGTGCCAGCAGCTCGGGACTAGCGGGAAGCACAGATACGCAGTATTTT
-	TRBJ2-1	-	TRBV9	CASSVAGADNEQFF	TGTGCCAGCAGCGTAGCGGGAGCGGACAATGAGCAGTTCTTC
-	TRBJ2-5	-	TRBV5-1	CASSRDNQETQYF	TGCGCCAGCAGTCGGGACAATCAAGAGACCCAGTACTTC
few	TRBJ2-5	-	TRBV7-9	CASSTLSGLETQYF	TGTGCCAGCAGCACCCTGTCGGGATTGGAGACCCAGTACTTC
-	TRBJ2-1	-	TRBV7-6	CASSYRARYNEQFF	TGTGCCAGCAGCTACAGGGCGAGGTACAATGAGCAGTTCTTC
-	TRBJ1-2	-	TRBV4-2	CAGSQDLTGYTF	TGTGCCGGCAGCCAAGATTTAACCGGCTACACCTTC
-	TRBJ1-1	-	TRBV2	CASRDSGHPNTEAFF	TGTGCCAGCAGGGATTCGGGACACCCGAACACTGAAGCTTTCTTT
-	TRBJ2-6	-	TRBV5-1	CASSLDAGANVLTF	TGCGCCAGCAGCTTGGACGCGGGGGCCAACGTCCTGACTTTC
-	TRBJ2-7	-	TRBV7-6	CASSFGSHYEQYF	TGTGCCAGCAGCTTTGGCTCTCACTACGAGCAGTACTTC
-	TRBJ2-7	TRBD1	TRBV5-1	CASSAATGFYEQYF	TGCGCCAGCAGCGCTGCGACAGGGTTCTACGAGCAGTACTTC
-	TRBJ1-3	-	TRBV7-9	CASSLLAGYGSGNTIYF	TGTGCCAGCAGCTTACTAGCAGGGTACGGCTCTGGAAACACCATATATTTT
-	TRBJ2-3	-	TRBV27	CASSLIVPQGGDTQYF	TGTGCCAGCAGTTTGATAGTCCCCCAGGGAGGAGATACGCAGTATTTT